Included here is one T cell receptor beta chain sequence, with context. This specimen comes from a study of blood T cell repertoires in COVID-19. Study-level information: COVID-19 samples from acute and convalescent phases originated in the United States, Italy and Spain.

Some clones are missing from TCRdb's copy, which holds only in-frame ones; the method was immunoSEQ multiplex PCR. The sample lists fewer than 150,000 clones, 75% to 90% occurring once. Sequenced: peripheral blood. The source of this sequence is a woman in her forties or fifties who had recovered from COVID-19.

DNA for the CDR3: TGTGCCAGTAGGAACAGGGGGCCTAGCAATCAGCCCCAGCATTTT. It yields the protein CASRNRGPSNQPQHF. The gene calls are TRBV19 and TRBJ1-5; 9 bases are shared with TRBD1. V shed 6 bases and J 0 bases; nucleotides not matched to a gene: 3. The germline V gene has CDR1 LNHDA and CDR2 SQIVND (reference sequence). The CDR3 length is 15 residues.